Following are 28 T cell receptor beta chains from one sample sequenced in a study of radiotherapy plus CTLA-4 blockade in lung cancer. Generated by immunoSEQ multiplex PCR, the TCRdb table keeps only in-frame clones and is missing some. The sample lists roughly 100,000 clones, roughly 80% seen once, with roughly 26% in the top ten. Here the sequenced sample was peripheral blood, taken from a patient treated with radiotherapy plus ipilimumab. The receptor set was obtained from a human donor with non-small cell lung cancer that progressed on radiotherapy plus ipilimumab.

The chain carries TRBV5-1 and TRBJ1-2, with D unresolved. Trimming took 0 bases from V and 6 from J, leaving 18 bases between them. CDR1 and CDR2 from the germline V gene are SGHRS and YFSETQ. The CDR3 is 16 amino acids. The CDR3 sequence: CASSLGGSDRTHGYTF. DNA for the CDR3: TGCGCCAGCAGCTTGGGAGGTTCCGATAGAACTCATGGCTACACCTTC.

This chain uses TRBV7-9 with TRBJ1-4; D is ambiguous. CDR3 length: 15 residues. CDR1 and CDR2 from the germline V gene are SEHNR and FQNEAQ (reference sequence). Trimming pared 5 bases from V and 7 bases from J, leaving 17 bases between. The DNA for the CDR3 is TGTGCCAGCAGCAAACCCCCCCCGCGGAGTGAAAAACTGTTTTTT. Its translation: CASSKPPPRSEKLFF.

The V and J genes are TRBV7-3 and TRBJ2-1; a weak D match, TRBD2 (6 bases). The CDR3 runs to 15 residues. V dropped 2 bases and J dropped 6 bases, with 14 bases sitting between them. The germline CDR1 and CDR2 sequences are SGHTA and FQGTGA. The CDR3 loop reads CASSLVAGLVNEQFF. In DNA form, the CDR3 reads TGTGCCAGCAGCTTAGTTGCGGGACTTGTCAATGAGCAGTTCTTC.

This clone was picked up a small number of times. The V call is TRBV6-1, the J call TRBJ2-7; 7 bases map to TRBD2. V lost 8 bases to trimming and J lost 6 bases; unmatched junction nucleotides: 7. Germline-derived CDR1 and CDR2 are MNHNS and SASEGT. The CDR3 covers 12 residues. DNA for the CDR3: TGTGCCAGCCACGGGGGGTTCGGCGAGCAGTACGTC. It yields the protein CASHGGFGEQYV.

V and J are TRBV18 and TRBJ2-1; D unresolved. The V gene's germline CDR1 is KGHSH and CDR2 LQKENI. V was shortened by 3 bases and J by 7 bases, with 13 bases between the two germline ends. The CDR3 loop spans 14 amino acids. In DNA, the CDR3 is TGTGCCAGCTCACCGACCGCCTCCGGGAATGAGCAGTTCTTC. It specifies CASSPTASGNEQFF.

The table lists this clone with a count of one. This chain joins TRBV5-1 and TRBJ1-1; D gene uncertain. Germline V gene lookup returns CDR1 SGHRS and CDR2 YFSETQ. V lost 1 base to trimming and J lost 4 bases, with 17 bases between them. The CDR3 has 16 residues. This CDR3 reads CASSLNIVGKGTEAFF. The CDR3 nucleotides read TGCGCCAGCAGCTTGAACATCGTCGGGAAAGGCACTGAAGCTTTCTTT.

V gene TRBV5-7 combines with J gene TRBJ2-1, with D perhaps given as TRBD1 or TRBD2 (5 bases each). TRBV5-7 is an open reading frame whose function is uncertain. The length of the CDR3 is 14 residues. V was pared by 6 bases and J by 9 bases, with 19 bases between. The CDR3 here is CASTRDAGGFEQFF. CDR3 DNA: TGTGCCAGCACCCGGGACGCCGGTGGTTTTGAGCAGTTCTTC.

This clone has only one observation. The chain joins TRBV27 to TRBJ2-5; 8 bases are a match to TRBD1. V shed 5 bases and J 5 bases; nucleotides not matched to a gene: 4. This CDR3 comprises 13 residues. Germline loops: CDR1 MNHEY, CDR2 SMNVEV (reference sequence). The CDR3 reads CASSPDREETQYF. The DNA of the CDR3 is TGTGCCAGCAGTCCGGACAGGGAGGAGACCCAGTACTTC.

The rearrangement links TRBV11-2 to TRBJ2-7; 10 nucleotides align to TRBD1. The V and J ends lost 3 bases and 6 bases, in that order; junction bases with no gene match: 8. There are 15 residues in the CDR3. CDR1 and CDR2 (germline): SGHAT, FQNNGV. The CDR3 region has the DNA TGTGCCAGCAGCTTTCCCGACAGGGGGCATGTCGAGCAGTACGTC. Its translation is CASSFPDRGHVEQYV.

This clone has just one count. The chain is built from TRBV6-5 and TRBJ2-1; 10 nucleotides match TRBD1. Germline trimming cut 5 bases from V and 6 bases from J; bases unmatched to any gene: 7. Looked up from germline, CDR1 is MNHEY and CDR2 is SVGAGI. CDR3 size: 15 residues. The DNA for the CDR3 is TGTGCCAGCAGTACGACAGGGGGCCAGGTCAATGAGCAGTTCTTC. This codes for CASSTTGGQVNEQFF.

This rearrangement joins TRBV7-3 to TRBJ2-3, with D maybe TRBD2 (6 bases). Trimming took off 1 base at V and 2 bases at J, with 16 bases between the two ends. Germline V gene sequence: CDR1 SGHTA, CDR2 FQGTGA. The length of the CDR3 is 17 residues. CDR3 in amino acids: CASSLRASALNTDTQYF. CDR3 DNA: TGTGCCAGCAGCTTAAGGGCTAGCGCCCTAAACACAGATACGCAGTATTTT.

The gene calls are TRBV10-1 and TRBJ2-2; 7 bases align to TRBD2. Per the germline V gene, CDR1 is WNHNN and CDR2 is SYGVQD (reference sequence). The CDR3 length is 15 residues. V lost 2 bases and J lost 10; bases outside the gene matches: 10. This CDR3 reads CASSERNGGSMELFF. CDR3 nucleotides: TGCGCCAGCAGTGAGAGGAACGGCGGGAGTATGGAGCTGTTTTTT.

The genes are TRBV28 and TRBJ2-2, with no clear D. The V end was cut by 6 bases, the J end by 3 bases, with 20 bases between. The germline V gene encodes CDR1 MDHEN and CDR2 SYDVKM. The CDR3 is 17 amino acids. The CDR3, as DNA: TGTGCCAGCAGACCCCGACTTGGGTTAGCTTACACCGGGGAGCTGTTTTTT. Translating it yields CASRPRLGLAYTGELFF. The full variable domain, its missing parts supplied by reference TRBV28 and TRBJ2-2, is DVKVTQSSRYLVKRTGEKVFLECVQDMDHENMFWYRQDPGLGLRLIYFSYDVKMKEKGDIPEGYSVSREKKERFSLILESASTNQTSMYLCASRPRLGLAYTGELFFGEGSRLTVL.

This clone was observed a single time. This sequence joins TRBV11-1 and TRBJ1-1, with D perhaps matching TRBD1 (5 bases). The CDR3 length is 14 residues. Germline CDR1 reads SGHAT; CDR2 reads FQDESV (reference sequence). Trimming took off 2 bases at V and 2 bases at J, with 9 bases between the two ends. CDR3: CASSLHRINTEAFF. CDR3 sequence (DNA): TGTGCCAGCAGCTTACACAGGATCAACACTGAAGCTTTCTTT.

The CDR3 region has the DNA TGTGCCAGCAGTTACACGGGACAGACGGATGGCTACACCTTC. Protein: CASSYTGQTDGYTF. The rearrangement joins TRBV6-6 to TRBJ1-2; 7 positions match TRBD1. The CDR3 has 14 residues. The V gene's germline CDR1 is MNHNY and CDR2 SVGAGI (reference sequence). The J segment lost 6 bases and the V segment lost 2 bases, leaving 6 bases of the junction unmatched.

The chain is built from TRBV7-9 and TRBJ2-1; D is possibly TRBD1 (5 bases). V was clipped by 2 bases and J by 8 bases, with 13 bases between them. The length of the CDR3 is 14 residues. In germline, CDR1 is SEHNR, CDR2 FQNEAQ (reference sequence). CDR3 in amino acids: CASSLSLGADEQFF. For the CDR3, the DNA is TGTGCCAGCAGCTTAAGCTTAGGGGCCGATGAGCAGTTCTTC.

The chain is built from TRBV28 and TRBJ2-5; 12 bases are a match to TRBD1. Germline lookup yields CDR1 MDHEN and CDR2 SYDVKM. With V trimmed by 4 bases and J by 5 bases, 8 bases remained unmatched. The CDR3 has 16 residues. The CDR3 DNA sequence: TGTGCCAGCAGTTCGACCGGGACAGGGGGCTGGGAGACCCAGTACTTC. Translating it yields CASSSTGTGGWETQYF.

This clone was counted once. The chain is built from TRBV30 and TRBJ2-7; possibly TRBD2 for D (5 bases). Trimming removed 2 bases at V and 0 bases at J, with 11 bases between. This CDR3 is 14 amino acids long. CDR1 and CDR2 from the germline V gene are GTSNPN and SVGIG (reference sequence). The DNA of the CDR3 is TGTGCCTGGAGTAGGACGGGAATCTCCTACGAGCAGTACTTC. Its protein is CAWSRTGISYEQYF.

The rearrangement links TRBV4-1 to TRBJ2-6; D uncertain. This CDR3 is built from 16 residues. Germline CDR1 reads MGHRA; CDR2 reads YSYEKL. Trimming left V 0 bases short and J 0 bases short, with 6 bases between. CDR3 protein: CASSQEWSSGANVLTF. The DNA of the CDR3 is TGCGCCAGCAGCCAAGAATGGAGCTCTGGGGCCAACGTCCTGACTTTC.

The chain uses TRBV7-3 and TRBJ2-7, with a possible D match to TRBD2 (5 bases). CDR3 length equals 13 residues. The germline V gene has CDR1 SGHTA and CDR2 FQGTGA. Trimming removed 1 base from V and 4 bases from J, with 8 bases in between. CDR3 DNA sequence: TGTGCCAGCAGCTTAAGCCGGGGTTACGAGCAGTACGTC. Translating it yields CASSLSRGYEQYV.

In its sample, this clone was seen a few times. The chain recombines TRBV9 with TRBJ2-2; D possibly uses TRBD1 or TRBD2 (5 bases each). V lost 0 bases and J lost 1, with 10 bases in between. Germline V gene sequence: CDR1 SGDLS, CDR2 YYNGEE. The CDR3 covers 16 residues. The CDR3 DNA reads TGTGCCAGCAGCGTAGTAGGGACGGTGAACACCGGGGAGCTGTTTTTT. Residues: CASSVVGTVNTGELFF.

As regards this clone: Other DNA sequences in this specimen translate into the identical CDR3. V and J are TRBV9 and TRBJ2-5; 9 bases match TRBD1. Per germline, CDR1 SGDLS and CDR2 YYNGEE. The CDR3 consists of 14 residues. Losses at the gene ends were 4 bases for V and 2 bases for J; bases not matched to a gene: 3. The CDR3 protein is CASSPGTGQETQYF. Here the CDR3 DNA reads TGTGCCAGCAGCCCTGGGACAGGGCAAGAGACCCAGTACTTC.

This clone was picked up a small number of times. V is TRBV6-6 and J is TRBJ1-2, with D unclear. Germline loops: CDR1 MNHNY, CDR2 SVGAGI (reference sequence). This CDR3 comprises 14 residues. V lost 5 bases to trimming and J lost 7 bases, with 17 bases between them. DNA of the CDR3: TGTGCCAGCAGTCTGGGGTCGGGTGATAGTGGCTACACCTTC. Translating it yields CASSLGSGDSGYTF.

The V gene is TRBV6-6, the J gene TRBJ1-1; D ambiguous. Trimming took 5 bases from V and 10 from J, leaving 11 bases between them. From germline, CDR1 is MNHNY and CDR2 SVGAGI (reference sequence). The CDR3 covers 11 residues. The CDR3, as DNA: TGTGCCAGCAGTGTCGAGTCGGTAGCTTTCTTT. It is translated as CASSVESVAFF.

The chain carries TRBV10-3 and TRBJ2-1; D is unresolved. Germline V gene lookup returns CDR1 ENHRY and CDR2 SYGVKD. V gave up 0 bases and J gave up 8 bases, with 14 bases separating them. The CDR3 length is 15 residues. CDR3 loop: CAISESKSQADEQFF. In DNA form, the CDR3 reads TGTGCCATCAGTGAGTCGAAGTCGCAGGCGGATGAGCAGTTCTTC.

The rearrangement uses TRBV28 and TRBJ2-7, with 15 bases lining up with TRBD2. CDR1 and CDR2 from the germline V gene are MDHEN and SYDVKM. CDR3 length: 17 residues. The V and J ends lost 2 bases and 1 base, in that order; junction bases with no gene match: 3. CDR3 loop: CASSLGTSGRQSYEQYV. DNA of the CDR3: TGTGCCAGCAGTTTAGGGACTAGCGGGAGGCAATCCTACGAGCAGTACGTC.

This CDR3 reads CASSLWGQGGNQPQHF. The CDR3 DNA follows: TGTGCCAGCAGCTTGTGGGGACAGGGTGGCAATCAGCCCCAGCATTTT. This rearrangement joins TRBV5-4 to TRBJ1-5; TRBD1 aligns across 9 bases. The CDR3 is 16 residues long. Germline loops: CDR1 SGHNT, CDR2 YYREEE (reference sequence). V was clipped by 1 base and J by 2 bases; unmatched bases: 4.

V gene TRBV7-6 combines with J gene TRBJ1-1; possibly TRBD1 for D (6 bases). In germline, CDR1 is SGHVS, CDR2 FNYEAQ. This CDR3 is built from 14 residues. The V end lost 5 bases, the J end lost 5 bases, and 15 bases lay between the germline ends. The CDR3 here is CASSPIVGGTEAFF. The CDR3 DNA reads as TGTGCCAGCAGCCCGATAGTAGGGGGGACTGAAGCTTTCTTT.